The rows below give T cell receptor beta chains drawn from one sample of a study of blood T cell repertoires in COVID-19. Produced via immunoSEQ multiplex PCR; TCRdb's table is partial and in-frame only. The data show roughly 340,000 clones, approximately 92% seen once. The specimen was PBMCs or T cells enriched from blood (not recorded which). These receptors originate from a man aged 18 to 30 who had recovered from COVID-19. CDR3s include the opening cysteine and the closing phenylalanine or tryptophan. A D gene is named only where the DNA matches it firmly. Only some rows state a clone size, as once, few, many or a class for expanded clones.

d_call,clone_size,j_call,v_call,cdr3_nt,cdr3_aa
.,.,TRBJ1-4,TRBV2,TGTGCCAGCGGGACGAGGGGGGAAAAACTGTTTTTT,CASGTRGEKLFF
.,.,TRBJ2-1,TRBV27,TGTGCCAGCAGTTTATCTGTCGACAGCGTGCAGTTCTTC,CASSLSVDSVQFF
.,.,TRBJ1-2,TRBV19,TGTGCCGGGTCGGGAGGACCTAACTATGGCTACACCTTC,CAGSGGPNYGYTF
.,.,TRBJ1-6,TRBV9,TGTGCCAGCAGCGTAAATCAGGGGAAGGAGTCACCCCTCCACTTT,CASSVNQGKESPLHF
TRBD1,.,TRBJ1-6,TRBV5-4,TGTGCCAGCAGGCCCGACAGGGGGCTCAATTCACCCCTCCACTTT,CASRPDRGLNSPLHF
TRBD2,.,TRBJ2-2,TRBV5-8,TGTGCCAGCAGCAGGACTAGCGGGAGCCTCGCGGCAGGGGAGCTGTTTTTT,CASSRTSGSLAAGELFF
TRBD2,once,TRBJ2-2,TRBV6-2/TRBV6-3,TGTGCCAGCAGTTACTCGACTAGCGGGGGACCGAACACCGGGGAGCTGTTTTTT,CASSYSTSGGPNTGELFF
.,.,TRBJ1-6,TRBV5-6,TGTGCCAGCAGCCTTGGTTGGGCGGGAGTTTATAATTCACCCCTCCACTTT,CASSLGWAGVYNSPLHF
TRBD1,.,TRBJ1-2,TRBV27,TGTGCCAGCAGGGAAACAGGGGGCAAGGGCGGCTACACCTTC,CASRETGGKGGYTF
.,.,TRBJ1-1,TRBV18,TGTGCCAGCTCACAGCGACAGATGAACACTGAAGCTTTCTTT,CASSQRQMNTEAFF
TRBD1,.,TRBJ2-1,TRBV5-1,TGCGCCAGCAGCTTGGGGCAGGGGGCGCTGGATGAGCAGTTCTTC,CASSLGQGALDEQFF
TRBD1,.,TRBJ2-7,TRBV28,TGTGCCAGCAGCCTGACAGGGAACTACGAGCAGTACTTC,CASSLTGNYEQYF
.,.,TRBJ1-5,TRBV12-3/TRBV12-4,TGTGCCAGCAGTTTAGGTGGTCGGCAGCCCCAGCATTTT,CASSLGGRQPQHF
.,.,TRBJ2-2,TRBV24-1,TGTGCCACCAGCCATAGACTAGAAAACACCGGGGAGCTGTTTTTT,CATSHRLENTGELFF
.,.,TRBJ2-3,TRBV12-5,TGTGCTAGTGCCCTGGGCGATACGCAGTATTTT,CASALGDTQYF
TRBD1,.,TRBJ1-6,TRBV7-3,TGTGCCAGCAGCCTGCGACAGGGCAATTCACCCCTCCACTTT,CASSLRQGNSPLHF
.,.,TRBJ2-7,TRBV27,TGTGCCAGCAGTTTATTGTTCGCGGAAGCAAACGAGCAGTACTTC,CASSLLFAEANEQYF
.,.,TRBJ2-7,TRBV19,TGTGCCAGTAGTAACCGGAGATCAACAGGGACCAGCTTCTACGAGCAGTACTTC,CASSNRRSTGTSFYEQYF
.,.,TRBJ2-7,TRBV9,TGTGCCAGCAGCGTAGGTTCGACAGCCAGCTCCTACGAGCAGTACTTC,CASSVGSTASSYEQYF
TRBD1,.,TRBJ1-1,TRBV7-9,TGTGCCAGCAGCTTAGGGTATGGACAGGTGAACACTGAAGCTTTCTTT,CASSLGYGQVNTEAFF
.,.,TRBJ2-1,TRBV3-1/TRBV3-2,TGTGCCAGCAGCCAATTAGGGGCGGCCAGCTCCTACAATGAGCAGTTCTTC,CASSQLGAASSYNEQFF
TRBD1,.,TRBJ2-2,TRBV9,TGTGCCAGCAGCGTAGACCCTGGGACAGGGAACACCGGGGAGCTGTTTTTT,CASSVDPGTGNTGELFF
.,.,TRBJ1-3,TRBV9,TGTGCCAGCAGCCCAGTTGGCTCTGGAAACACCATATATTTT,CASSPVGSGNTIYF
.,.,TRBJ1-1,TRBV3-1/TRBV3-2,TGTGCCAGCAGCCAAACACAGGGATGGGACACTGAAGCTTTCTTT,CASSQTQGWDTEAFF
TRBD1,.,TRBJ1-4,TRBV28,TGTGCCAGCAGTTTACCGCGACAGGGATGGGGTGAAAAACTGTTTTTT,CASSLPRQGWGEKLFF
TRBD2,once,TRBJ2-3,TRBV7-9,TGTGCCAGCAGCCGACTCCCGGCGGGGGTCTTCCCAGATACGCAGTATTTT,CASSRLPAGVFPDTQYF
.,.,TRBJ1-1,TRBV18,TGTGCCAGCTCACCGAGGGAGAACACTGAAGCTTTCTTT,CASSPRENTEAFF
.,.,TRBJ2-2,TRBV25-1,TGTGCCGTGGGGGACACGAACACCGGGGAGCTGTTTTTT,CAVGDTNTGELFF
TRBD2,.,TRBJ2-2,TRBV5-1,TGCGCCAGCAGCTTGAGGACTAGCGGGAGTATAATCGGGGAGCTGTTTTTT,CASSLRTSGSIIGELFF
.,few,TRBJ1-3,TRBV7-2,TGTGCCAGCAGCTCCGTGGGTTTGGGCACCTCTGGAAACACCATATATTTT,CASSSVGLGTSGNTIYF
TRBD1,.,TRBJ1-2,TRBV7-8,TGTGCCAGCACCCCGACCCGGACACAGGGGGCCGGCTATGGCTACACCTTC,CASTPTRTQGAGYGYTF
TRBD2,.,TRBJ2-2,TRBV4-1,TGCGCCAGCAGCCACGGACTAGTTAGGACCGGGGAGCTGTTTTTT,CASSHGLVRTGELFF
TRBD2,.,TRBJ2-1,TRBV12-3/TRBV12-4,TGTGCCAGCAGTCCCTCGGGGGGAGAGCAGTTCTTC,CASSPSGGEQFF
.,.,TRBJ1-5,TRBV5-6,TGTGCCAGCAGCTTCGGCCGGGTGGATCAGCCCCAGCATTTT,CASSFGRVDQPQHF
.,.,TRBJ2-1,TRBV18,TGTGCCAGCTCACCAGTAACGACTGGCAACAATGAGCAGTTCTTC,CASSPVTTGNNEQFF
TRBD2,.,TRBJ2-5,TRBV18,TGTGCCAGCTCTCGGGGACTAGCGGAGCAAGAGACCCAGTACTTC,CASSRGLAEQETQYF
TRBD2,.,TRBJ2-7,TRBV18,TGTGCCAGCTCATTCCTAACTAGCGGGGACGAGCAGTACTTC,CASSFLTSGDEQYF
TRBD1,.,TRBJ2-5,TRBV7-9,TGTGCCAGCAGCATTGGGACAGTCCAAGAGACCCAGTACTTC,CASSIGTVQETQYF
TRBD2,.,TRBJ2-7,TRBV6-5,TGTGCCAGCAGTCCTAGCGGATACTACGAGCAGTACTTC,CASSPSGYYEQYF
TRBD1,.,TRBJ1-5,TRBV6-6,TGTGCCAGCTTCGGACAGGACAATCAGCCCCAGCATTTT,CASFGQDNQPQHF
.,.,TRBJ2-2,TRBV7-3,TGTGCCAGCAGCTTATTTTATTTGGGCGGGCCTCTTACCGGGGAGCTGTTTTTT,CASSLFYLGGPLTGELFF
.,.,TRBJ1-3,TRBV14,TGTGCCAGCAGCGAGGGACATTTTGGAAACACCATATATTTT,CASSEGHFGNTIYF
.,.,TRBJ2-3,TRBV9,TGTGCCAGCAGCGTAGACTACCGCACAGATACGCAGTATTTT,CASSVDYRTDTQYF
.,.,TRBJ1-1,TRBV7-9,TGTGCCAGCAGCTTGCAGGATTTGGCTGAAGCTTTCTTT,CASSLQDLAEAFF
TRBD1,.,TRBJ2-3,TRBV18,TGTGCCAGCTCACCAGACCAAGGGACAGGCCCAGATACGCAGTATTTT,CASSPDQGTGPDTQYF